The 27 T cell receptor beta chains below come from one sample, sequenced in a study of blood T cell repertoires in COVID-19. This table comes from immunoSEQ multiplex PCR, and its TCRdb copy is limited to in-frame clones, with some not included. Of approximately 340,000 clones listed, 91% are singletons. Sequenced input: PBMCs or T cells enriched from blood (not recorded which). The receptors here all came from a woman between 40 and 55 years old who had been exposed to COVID-19.

This clone was counted once. The V gene is TRBV19, the J gene TRBJ2-6; no clear D. The germline V gene has CDR1 LNHDA and CDR2 SQIVND (reference sequence). V was trimmed by 6 bases and J by 0 bases, leaving 3 bases between them. The CDR3 is 13 amino acids. The CDR3 DNA sequence: TGTGCCAGTAGACACTCTGGGGCCAACGTCCTGACTTTC. The encoded protein is CASRHSGANVLTF.

The chain combines TRBV27 with TRBJ2-4, with 10 positions matching TRBD1. J gave up 3 bases and V 4 bases, and 6 bases lay outside the gene matches. Germline V CDR1 and CDR2: MNHEY, SMNVEV (reference sequence). CDR3 length: 16 residues. This CDR3 is CASSSLGTGVKNIQYF. The CDR3 DNA reads TGTGCCAGCAGTTCCCTCGGGACAGGGGTCAAAAACATTCAGTACTTC.

The sample holds one count of this clone. The chain couples TRBV7-2 to TRBJ2-1, with 8 bases identical to TRBD2. This CDR3 has 16 amino acids. Germline assignment: CDR1 SGHTA and CDR2 FQGNSA. Unmatched junction bases numbered 8, after V lost 1 base and J lost 6 bases. This CDR3 reads CASSLVNRGGSNEQFF. The CDR3 region has the DNA TGTGCCAGCAGCTTAGTGAACCGCGGGGGGAGCAATGAGCAGTTCTTC.

The chain employs TRBV11-3 and TRBJ1-1, with a tentative D call TRBD1 (6 bases). Germline V gene data show CDR1 as SGHNT and CDR2 as YENEEA. CDR3 length equals 14 residues. V lost 5 bases, J lost 4 bases, and 14 bases lay in between. The CDR3 DNA reads as TGTGCCAGCAGCCGAGGGGGAGGGAGCACTGAAGCTTTCTTT. It yields the protein CASSRGGGSTEAFF.

The gene calls are TRBV2 and TRBJ2-1; 12 bases map to TRBD1. V trimming: 6 bases; J trimming: 8 bases; junction bases outside the gene matches: 8. The CDR3 totals 15 residues. CDR1 and CDR2 from the germline V gene are SNHLY and FYNNEI. The chain's CDR3 is CASSPLGTGGDEQFF. CDR3 nucleotides: TGTGCCAGCAGCCCACTCGGGACAGGGGGCGATGAGCAGTTCTTC.

V is TRBV2 and J is TRBJ1-1, with 9 bases fitting TRBD1. Trimming removed 6 bases from V and 10 bases from J; junction bases left unmatched: 12. CDR1 and CDR2 from the germline V gene are SNHLY and FYNNEI. There are 14 residues in the CDR3. The CDR3 coding sequence is TGTGCCAGCAGCGCTGTCCCGGGACAGGGTAGAGCTTTCTTT. Protein: CASSAVPGQGRAFF.

The CDR3 DNA follows: TGTGCCAGCAGCTTAGCCCGACAGGGGGCAAATACTGAAGCTTTCTTT. This sequence encodes CASSLARQGANTEAFF. The gene calls are TRBV7-8 and TRBJ1-1, with 10 bases fitting TRBD1. Trimming removed 0 bases from V and 5 bases from J; junction bases left unmatched: 6. Germline CDR1 reads SGHVS; CDR2 reads FQNEAQ. The CDR3 has 16 amino acids.

This chain uses TRBV7-2 with TRBJ2-2; maybe TRBD2 (6 bases). This CDR3 contains 16 residues. The germline V gene has CDR1 SGHTA and CDR2 FQGNSA. V was pared by 5 bases and J by 2 bases, with 15 bases between. This CDR3 reads CASSQDGTDNTGELFF. DNA for the CDR3: TGTGCCAGCAGCCAAGACGGGACTGACAACACCGGGGAGCTGTTTTTT.

This chain joins TRBV7-3 and TRBJ1-3; no clear D. V was pared by 2 bases and J by 4 bases, with 9 bases between. Germline lookup yields CDR1 SGHTA and CDR2 FQGTGA. The CDR3 contains 14 residues. CDR3 in DNA: TGTGCCAGCAGCTTAGGAGAAACGGGAAACACCATATATTTT. This encodes CASSLGETGNTIYF.

The chain links TRBV29-1 to TRBJ2-1; 10 nucleotides agree with TRBD2. Germline V gene sequence: CDR1 SQVTM, CDR2 ANQGSEA. V lost 4 bases to trimming and J lost 4 bases; unmatched junction nucleotides: 13. CDR3 length: 17 amino acids. The CDR3 DNA reads as TGCAGCGTTGCCCCGGGGGCTAGCGGGGGCCTATACAATGAGCAGTTCTTC. Its translation is CSVAPGASGGLYNEQFF.

The rearrangement uses TRBV20-1 and TRBJ2-1, with D perhaps TRBD2 (6 bases). The CDR3 totals 11 residues. Trimming took 5 bases from V and 7 from J, leaving 9 bases between them. Germline CDR1 is DFQATT and CDR2 is SNEGSKA (reference sequence). CDR3 sequence (DNA): TGCAGTGCTGCGACTAGAAATGAGCAGTTCTTC. Amino acids: CSAATRNEQFF.

This chain connects TRBV30 to TRBJ2-6; D is possibly TRBD2 (6 bases). The CDR3 consists of 17 residues. In germline, CDR1 is GTSNPN, CDR2 SVGIG (reference sequence). V was shortened by 5 bases and J by 0 bases, with 17 bases between the two germline ends. The CDR3 region is CAWLSGLSLSGANVLTF. CDR3 nucleotides: TGTGCCTGGCTTTCGGGACTTTCCCTCTCTGGGGCCAACGTCCTGACTTTC.

The chain couples TRBV29-1 to TRBJ1-2, with 8 bases fitting TRBD1. There are 14 residues in the CDR3. Germline-derived CDR1 and CDR2 are SQVTM and ANQGSEA. The V gene end was trimmed by 7 bases and the J gene end by 3 bases; junction bases not matched to a gene: 10. CDR3 in amino acids: CSARRTGLDYGYTF. Here the CDR3 DNA reads TGCAGCGCCCGAAGGACAGGGTTGGACTATGGCTACACCTTC.

The rearrangement uses TRBV4-3 and TRBJ2-3; D might be TRBD1 (5 bases). Germline loops: CDR1 LGHNA, CDR2 YSLEER. V gave up 0 bases and J gave up 3 bases, with 13 bases separating them. The CDR3 is 16 amino acids. CDR3 loop: CASSQDSRVQTDTQYF. In nucleotides, the CDR3 is TGCGCCAGCAGCCAAGATTCCAGGGTTCAGACAGATACGCAGTATTTT.

The chain is built from TRBV6-5 and TRBJ1-6; D unclear. V lost 2 bases and J 8 bases, leaving 10 bases between the germline ends. The CDR3 has 14 amino acids. Germline-derived CDR1 and CDR2 are MNHEY and SVGAGI. The DNA of the CDR3 is TGTGCCAGCAGTTACGGACGGGAGTATTCACCCCTCCACTTT. This encodes CASSYGREYSPLHF.

This clone was found once. This chain links TRBV6-5 with TRBJ1-5, with no clear D. V lost 4 bases and J 6 bases, leaving 10 bases between the germline ends. The CDR3 is made up of 13 amino acids. CDR1 is MNHEY and CDR2 is SVGAGI in the germline V gene. The CDR3 nucleotides are TGTGCCAGCAGTTTTGGAGGGAGTCAGCCCCAGCATTTT. Translation: CASSFGGSQPQHF.

This clone was detected once. One end of the junction is discordant with germline, which a read error may explain. The chain joins TRBV4-2 to TRBJ1-2, with 12 bases matching TRBD1. Germline V gives CDR1 LGHNA, CDR2 YNFKEQ. This CDR3 has 16 amino acids. DNA of the CDR3: TGTGCCAGCAGCAAAGAGGGACAGGGGGCGTCCGGTGGCTACACCTTC. Its translation: CASSKEGQGASGGYTF.

This clone was detected once. The chain combines TRBV19 with TRBJ2-4, with a possible D match to TRBD1 (8 bases). Trimming took 4 bases from V and 4 from J, leaving 23 bases between them. Germline assignment: CDR1 LNHDA and CDR2 SQIVND (reference sequence). The CDR3 runs to 18 residues. The CDR3, as DNA: TGTGCCAGTAGTAGGGAGGGGCCGGCAGGGGGCCTTAAAAACATTCAGTACTTC. Encoded protein: CASSREGPAGGLKNIQYF.

In DNA form, the CDR3 reads TGTGCCAGTAGTCGTGACAGACGCGGCTACACCTTC. It translates to CASSRDRRGYTF. The chain combines TRBV19 with TRBJ1-2; maybe TRBD1 (5 bases). V lost 5 bases and J 8 bases, leaving 12 bases between the germline ends. CDR3 size: 12 residues. In germline, CDR1 is LNHDA, CDR2 SQIVND (reference sequence).

J is TRBJ2-5 and V is TRBV5-1; 9 nucleotides line up with TRBD2. V was clipped by 6 bases and J by 2 bases; unmatched bases: 8. Germline V CDR1 and CDR2: SGHRS, YFSETQ. This CDR3 contains 15 residues. In nucleotides, the CDR3 is TGCGCCAGCACCCCGGCGGCGGGGGGGCAAGAGACCCAGTACTTC. It codes for CASTPAAGGQETQYF.

CDR3 protein: CASSFNGAGGYTF. The CDR3 DNA is TGTGCCAGCAGCTTTAATGGGGCCGGAGGCTACACCTTC. J is TRBJ1-2 and V is TRBV5-5, with D perhaps matching TRBD1 (5 bases). Trimming removed 2 bases from V and 8 bases from J, with 13 bases in between. CDR3 length equals 13 residues. CDR1 and CDR2 from the germline V gene are SGHKS and YYEKEE (reference sequence). Based on the CDR3 plus reference TRBV5-5 and TRBJ1-2, the full variable domain is DAGVTQSPTHLIKTRGQQVTLRCSPISGHKSVSWYQQVLGQGPQFIFQYYEKEERGRGNFPDRFSARQFPNYSSELNVNALLLGDSALYLCASSFNGAGGYTFGSGTRLTVV.

The chain uses TRBV6-2 or TRBV6-3 and TRBJ2-1, with no clear D. The V gene lost 2 bases and the J gene lost 7 bases, with 9 bases spanning the gap. The CDR3 is 13 amino acids. Looked up from germline, CDR1 is MNHEY and CDR2 is SVGEGT. The CDR3 DNA reads TGTGCCAGCAGTTACGCTGGAGCGAATGAGCAGTTCTTC. It specifies CASSYAGANEQFF.

This clone appeared a single time. This rearrangement joins TRBV14 to TRBJ2-7, with 7 bases that match TRBD1. Trimming at V came to 0 bases and at J to 3 bases, leaving 14 bases not matched to a gene. CDR1 is SGHDN and CDR2 is FVKESK in the germline V gene. This CDR3 has 18 amino acids. The CDR3, as DNA: TGTGCCAGCAGCCAAGAGGTAGATACAGGGGTGAGGAACTACGAGCAGTACTTC. Translated, it gives CASSQEVDTGVRNYEQYF.

This chain links TRBV29-1 with TRBJ1-2; 8 positions match TRBD1. CDR3 size: 12 residues. Germline V CDR1 and CDR2: SQVTM, ANQGSEA. V shed 1 base and J 7 bases; nucleotides not matched to a gene: 2. CDR3 region: CSVEAGGSGYTF. The CDR3 DNA reads as TGCAGCGTTGAAGCAGGGGGCAGTGGCTACACCTTC.

This chain joins TRBV6-5 and TRBJ1-3; 7 nucleotides align to TRBD1. Trimming at V came to 5 bases and at J to 2 bases, leaving 6 bases not matched to a gene. CDR1 is MNHEY, CDR2 SVGAGI, per germline. This CDR3 has 15 amino acids. The CDR3 nucleotides are TGTGCCAGCAGTCCCTCCGACAGGGCTGGAAACACCATATATTTT. As protein: CASSPSDRAGNTIYF.

This chain links TRBV27 with TRBJ1-2; 7 bases line up with TRBD1. J was trimmed by 4 bases and V by 1 base; bases with no gene match: 6. CDR1 is MNHEY and CDR2 is SMNVEV in the germline V gene (reference sequence). This CDR3 has 15 amino acids. The CDR3 loop is CASSLLGGGLYGYTF. DNA for the CDR3: TGTGCCAGCAGTTTATTAGGGGGCGGGCTCTATGGCTACACCTTC.

This chain uses TRBV11-3 with TRBJ1-2; D is uncertain. The length of the CDR3 is 15 residues. Germline values: CDR1 SGHNT, CDR2 YENEEA. Between the trimmed V and J ends, which lost 0 bases and 2 bases, there was a span of 10 bases. The CDR3 coding sequence is TGTGCCAGCAGCTTAGATGGCGGCAAGAACTATGGCTACACCTTC. Amino acids: CASSLDGGKNYGYTF.